Listed below are T cell receptor beta chains from one sample, sequenced in a study of regulatory T cells in long-lasting Graves disease. TCRdb re-analysed the multiplex PCR reads in MiXCR, keeping a single row per CDR3 protein. This table has more than 300,000 distinct CDR3 sequences, less than 20% appearing once. The sample consisted of peripheral blood mononuclear cells (PBMCs), taken when the disease was refractory, from a patient treated with antithyroid drugs. These TCRs come from a female donor with Graves disease. CDR3s include the opening cysteine and the closing phenylalanine or tryptophan. Fields, in order: J gene, V gene, clone size, D gene, CDR3 length, CDR3 protein, CDR3 DNA. A D gene is named only where the DNA matches it firmly. For some rows the clone size is stated as once, few or many, or as a class when expanded; others skip it.

j_gene: TRBJ1-1
v_gene: TRBV6-1
abundance: few
d_gene: -
len: 18
CDR3aa: CASTSLDFTGHGNTEAFF
CDR3nt: TGTGCCAGCACCTCTCTTGATTTTACCGGACACGGAAACACTGAAGCTTTCTTT

j_gene: TRBJ1-3
v_gene: TRBV12-3/TRBV12-4
abundance: many
d_gene: -
len: 16
CDR3aa: CASSLKSGVLGNTIYF
CDR3nt: TGTGCCAGCAGTTTGAAGTCAGGCGTTCTTGGAAACACCATATATTTT

j_gene: TRBJ1-2
v_gene: TRBV5-1
abundance: -
d_gene: -
len: 12
CDR3aa: CASSGHESVYTF
CDR3nt: TGCGCCAGCAGCGGTCATGAGAGCGTCTACACCTTC

j_gene: TRBJ1-6
v_gene: TRBV7-2
abundance: few
d_gene: -
len: 17
CDR3aa: CASSLAVTIDGNSPLHF
CDR3nt: TGTGCCAGCAGCTTAGCGGTGACAATCGACGGAAATTCACCCCTCCACTTT

j_gene: TRBJ2-7
v_gene: TRBV27
abundance: -
d_gene: -
len: 15
CDR3aa: CASSLPGREAYEQYF
CDR3nt: TGTGCCAGCAGTTTACCCGGCAGGGAGGCCTACGAGCAGTACTTC

j_gene: TRBJ2-1
v_gene: TRBV20-1
abundance: -
d_gene: -
len: 12
CDR3aa: CSAKVSYNEQFF
CDR3nt: TGCAGTGCTAAGGTCTCCTACAATGAGCAGTTCTTC

j_gene: TRBJ2-1
v_gene: TRBV5-1
abundance: -
d_gene: TRBD2
len: 15
CDR3aa: CASSHRDYSYNEQFF
CDR3nt: TGCGCCAGCAGCCACCGGGACTACTCCTACAATGAGCAGTTCTTC

j_gene: TRBJ2-1
v_gene: TRBV12-3/TRBV12-4
abundance: few
d_gene: -
len: 16
CDR3aa: CASSLQGALSYNEQFF
CDR3nt: TGTGCCAGCAGTTTACAAGGGGCCCTATCCTACAATGAGCAGTTCTTC

j_gene: TRBJ2-5
v_gene: TRBV27
abundance: many
d_gene: TRBD1
len: 17
CDR3aa: CASSLLGQGKGQETQYF
CDR3nt: TGTGCCAGCAGTTTATTGGGACAGGGGAAGGGCCAAGAGACCCAGTACTTC

j_gene: TRBJ1-2
v_gene: TRBV5-5
abundance: few
d_gene: TRBD1
len: 15
CDR3aa: CASSGPGQGNRGYTF
CDR3nt: TGTGCCAGCAGCGGACCGGGACAGGGCAATCGGGGCTACACCTTC

j_gene: TRBJ2-7
v_gene: TRBV6-1
abundance: -
d_gene: -
len: 13
CDR3aa: CASSPGASYEQYF
CDR3nt: TGTGCCAGCAGTCCGGGGGCATCCTACGAGCAGTACTTC

j_gene: TRBJ1-4
v_gene: TRBV2
abundance: many
d_gene: TRBD1
len: 15
CDR3aa: CASTRDRGKDEKLFF
CDR3nt: TGTGCCAGCACCCGGGACAGGGGCAAGGATGAAAAACTGTTTTTT

j_gene: TRBJ1-1
v_gene: TRBV7-2
abundance: many
d_gene: TRBD1
len: 15
CDR3aa: CASSRGGRGNTEAFF
CDR3nt: TGTGCCAGCAGCCGAGGGGGCCGTGGGAACACTGAAGCTTTCTTT

j_gene: TRBJ1-3
v_gene: TRBV3-1
abundance: many
d_gene: -
len: 14
CDR3aa: CASSPTLSGNTIYF
CDR3nt: TGTGCCAGCAGCCCTACCCTCTCTGGAAACACCATATATTTT

j_gene: TRBJ2-2
v_gene: TRBV3-1
abundance: few
d_gene: -
len: 16
CDR3aa: CASSQNPGVRTGELFF
CDR3nt: TGTGCCAGCAGCCAAAACCCAGGGGTACGCACCGGGGAGCTGTTTTTT

j_gene: TRBJ2-7
v_gene: TRBV15
abundance: many
d_gene: -
len: 13
CDR3aa: CATSRDPEGEQYF
CDR3nt: TGTGCCACCAGCAGAGATCCCGAAGGGGAGCAGTACTTC

j_gene: TRBJ2-7
v_gene: TRBV6-5
abundance: -
d_gene: -
len: 18
CDR3aa: CASSLLTRSSVLVNEQYF
CDR3nt: TGTGCCAGCAGTTTACTGACCCGATCCTCTGTCCTCGTCAACGAGCAGTACTTC

j_gene: TRBJ1-5
v_gene: TRBV12-3/TRBV12-4
abundance: many
d_gene: TRBD1
len: 14
CDR3aa: CASSLGTGGQPQHF
CDR3nt: TGTGCCAGCAGTCTCGGGACAGGGGGGCAGCCCCAGCATTTT

j_gene: TRBJ2-4
v_gene: TRBV12-3/TRBV12-4
abundance: few
d_gene: -
len: 15
CDR3aa: CASSLPSRSSHIQYF
CDR3nt: TGTGCCAGCAGTTTACCTTCGCGCTCCTCTCACATTCAGTACTTC

j_gene: TRBJ1-1
v_gene: TRBV6-5
abundance: many
d_gene: -
len: 16
CDR3aa: CASSYSPPVEGTEAFF
CDR3nt: TGTGCCAGCAGTTATTCCCCGCCGGTGGAAGGCACTGAAGCTTTCTTT

j_gene: TRBJ1-1
v_gene: TRBV6-1
abundance: -
d_gene: -
len: 15
CDR3aa: CASSSQGFLKVKAFF
CDR3nt: TGTGCCAGCAGCTCACAGGGATTCCTGAAAGTGAAGGCTTTCTTT

j_gene: TRBJ2-2
v_gene: TRBV5-1
abundance: many
d_gene: TRBD2
len: 15
CDR3aa: CASSLASGYTGELFF
CDR3nt: TGCGCCAGCAGCTTGGCTAGCGGATACACCGGGGAGCTGTTTTTT

j_gene: TRBJ1-2
v_gene: TRBV9
abundance: -
d_gene: -
len: 12
CDR3aa: CASSVLGGGYTF
CDR3nt: TGTGCCAGCAGCGTCCTAGGAGGGGGCTACACCTTC

j_gene: TRBJ2-2
v_gene: TRBV4-3
abundance: -
d_gene: -
len: 14
CDR3aa: CASRLTSSSGELFF
CDR3nt: TGCGCCAGCAGACTTACTAGCTCTAGCGGGGAGCTGTTTTTT

j_gene: TRBJ2-5
v_gene: TRBV24-1
abundance: many
d_gene: TRBD2
len: 14
CDR3aa: CATQGAGDRETQYF
CDR3nt: TGTGCCACCCAAGGGGCGGGAGACCGAGAGACCCAGTACTTC

j_gene: TRBJ2-7
v_gene: TRBV28
abundance: -
d_gene: -
len: 21
CDR3aa: CASSEGVLSRSPFGTALQQYF
CDR3nt: TGTGCCAGCAGCGAAGGGGTATTATCCAGGTCCCCCTTCGGGACTGCCCTCCAGCAGTACTTC

j_gene: TRBJ2-4
v_gene: TRBV2
abundance: many
d_gene: -
len: 16
CDR3aa: CASSEPVGLAKNIQYF
CDR3nt: TGTGCCAGCAGTGAGCCGGTCGGATTAGCCAAAAACATTCAGTACTTC

j_gene: TRBJ1-1
v_gene: TRBV11-2
abundance: many
d_gene: -
len: 12
CDR3aa: CASSLGIDEAFF
CDR3nt: TGTGCCAGCAGCTTAGGCATAGATGAAGCTTTCTTT

j_gene: TRBJ1-1
v_gene: TRBV11-2
abundance: -
d_gene: -
len: 18
CDR3aa: CASSLEAGDPKGNTEAFF
CDR3nt: TGTGCCAGCAGCTTAGAAGCAGGGGACCCCAAAGGGAACACTGAAGCTTTCTTT

j_gene: TRBJ1-1
v_gene: TRBV6-2/TRBV6-3
abundance: -
d_gene: -
len: 15
CDR3aa: CASTFRGAVGTEAFF
CDR3nt: TGTGCCAGCACCTTTAGAGGGGCGGTGGGCACTGAAGCTTTCTTT

j_gene: TRBJ2-6
v_gene: TRBV30
abundance: few
d_gene: -
len: 15
CDR3aa: CAWSTLSSGANVLTF
CDR3nt: TGTGCCTGGAGTACTCTGTCCTCTGGGGCCAACGTCCTGACTTTC

j_gene: TRBJ1-1
v_gene: TRBV5-1
abundance: few
d_gene: -
len: 16
CDR3aa: CASSPARAPRDTEAFF
CDR3nt: TGCGCCAGCAGCCCAGCTAGGGCCCCGAGGGACACTGAAGCTTTCTTT

j_gene: TRBJ1-2
v_gene: TRBV18
abundance: -
d_gene: -
len: 14
CDR3aa: CASSPQQEADGYTF
CDR3nt: TGTGCCAGCTCCCCCCAACAGGAGGCGGACGGCTACACCTTC

j_gene: TRBJ2-1
v_gene: TRBV20-1
abundance: -
d_gene: -
len: 13
CDR3aa: CSASKGRYNEQFF
CDR3nt: TGCAGTGCCAGTAAAGGACGGTACAATGAGCAGTTCTTC

j_gene: TRBJ1-5
v_gene: TRBV7-9
abundance: -
d_gene: -
len: 17
CDR3aa: CASSLAGWGRKNQPQHF
CDR3nt: TGTGCCAGCAGCTTAGCCGGGTGGGGCAGGAAAAATCAGCCCCAGCATTTT

j_gene: TRBJ1-1
v_gene: TRBV20-1
abundance: many
d_gene: TRBD1
len: 15
CDR3aa: CSARKGQGARTEAFF
CDR3nt: TGCAGTGCTAGAAAGGGGCAGGGGGCGCGGACTGAAGCTTTCTTT

j_gene: TRBJ2-2
v_gene: TRBV6-1
abundance: many
d_gene: TRBD1
len: 12
CDR3aa: CASRQGIGELFF
CDR3nt: TGTGCCAGCCGACAGGGTATCGGGGAGCTGTTTTTT

j_gene: TRBJ2-7
v_gene: TRBV4-1
abundance: -
d_gene: -
len: 14
CDR3aa: CASSASRDLPEQYF
CDR3nt: TGCGCCAGCAGCGCGAGTCGTGACCTCCCCGAGCAGTACTTC

j_gene: TRBJ2-7
v_gene: TRBV5-1
abundance: -
d_gene: -
len: 17
CDR3aa: CASSLGGPGTFIYEQYF
CDR3nt: TGCGCCAGCAGCCTGGGTGGACCCGGGACCTTCATCTACGAGCAGTACTTC

j_gene: TRBJ2-5
v_gene: TRBV15
abundance: few
d_gene: TRBD1
len: 19
CDR3aa: CATSRHKNYQTGTQETQYF
CDR3nt: TGTGCCACCAGCAGACACAAAAATTACCAGACAGGGACACAAGAGACCCAGTACTTC

j_gene: TRBJ2-5
v_gene: TRBV20-1
abundance: -
d_gene: -
len: 13
CDR3aa: CSASGGIKETQYF
CDR3nt: TGCAGTGCTAGCGGGGGAATTAAAGAGACCCAGTACTTC

j_gene: TRBJ2-7
v_gene: TRBV9
abundance: few
d_gene: -
len: 17
CDR3aa: CASSVGPRAGTPYEQYF
CDR3nt: TGTGCCAGCAGCGTAGGCCCCCGAGCCGGGACGCCCTACGAGCAGTACTTC